One and the same sample provided the 20 T cell receptor beta chains below, sequenced in a study of early T cells in non-severe SARS-CoV-2 infection. TCRdb itself ran the 5' RACE reads through MiXCR, one entry per CDR3 protein. The table shows tens of thousands of distinct CDR3 sequences, with around 12% occurring only once. Here the sequenced sample was whole blood, taken at baseline. The receptors were gathered from an adult who was a healthcare worker with PCR-confirmed SARS-CoV-2 infection or an uninfected control (not recorded which).

The rearrangement joins TRBV5-1 to TRBJ1-1; TRBD1 agrees at 10 bases. This CDR3 spans 14 amino acids. Losses at the gene ends were 4 bases for V and 5 bases for J; bases not matched to a gene: 5. The germline V gene has CDR1 SGHRS and CDR2 YFSETQ. The chain's CDR3 is CASSPRDRGTEAFF. For the CDR3, the DNA is TGCGCCAGCAGCCCCCGGGACAGGGGAACTGAAGCTTTCTTT.

The V call is TRBV15, the J call TRBJ1-2, with a possible D match to TRBD1 (6 bases). The CDR3 is 16 amino acids. Trimming shortened V by 0 bases and J by 0 bases, and 11 bases separated the two germline ends. Looked up from germline, CDR1 is LNHNV and CDR2 is YYDKDF (reference sequence). CDR3 nucleotides: TGTGCCACCAGCAGAGATCAGGACAGCCCTAACTATGGCTACACCTTC. Amino acids: CATSRDQDSPNYGYTF.

This clonotype was seen ten or more times. A much larger clone differs from this one at a single base, so this may be a read error. The rearrangement uses TRBV11-2 and TRBJ1-1; no definite D call. CDR1 is SGHAT and CDR2 is FQNNGV in the germline V gene. V lost 6 bases, J lost 2 bases, and 4 bases lay in between. This CDR3 is 11 amino acids long. The DNA for the CDR3 is TGTGCCAGCAGGTTCAACACTGAAGCTTTCTTT. Its translation is CASRFNTEAFF.

This chain links TRBV11-2 with TRBJ2-3; 10 bases map to TRBD2. Germline CDR1 SGHAT, CDR2 FQNNGV. V gave up 5 bases and J gave up 2 bases; unmatched junction bases: 10. This CDR3 contains 17 residues. As DNA, the CDR3 is TGTGCCAGCAGCCCCATTAGCGGGGGGACTCCCACAGATACGCAGTATTTT. As protein: CASSPISGGTPTDTQYF.

This chain connects TRBV2 to TRBJ1-2; maybe TRBD1 (5 bases). Trimming cost V 6 bases and J 5 bases, with 16 bases left between them. The germline V gene encodes CDR1 SNHLY and CDR2 FYNNEI. The CDR3 has 14 amino acids. This CDR3 reads CASSSDRRGYGYTF. CDR3 DNA sequence: TGTGCCAGCAGCTCGGACCGCCGGGGGTATGGCTACACCTTC.

The V call is TRBV6-5, the J call TRBJ2-6; 14 bases match TRBD2. V trimming: 2 bases; J trimming: 0 bases; junction bases outside the gene matches: 3. Germline V lookup: CDR1 MNHEY, CDR2 SVGAGI. The CDR3 spans 19 residues. CDR3 nucleotide sequence: TGTGCCAGCAGTTACCGACTAGCGGGGGGGAGCTCTGGGGCCAACGTCCTGACTTTC. It codes for CASSYRLAGGSSGANVLTF.

This clonotype appeared many times. The chain carries TRBV28 and TRBJ2-7, with 8 positions matching TRBD1. The germline gives CDR1 MDHEN, CDR2 SYDVKM. The CDR3 loop spans 13 amino acids. Trimming cost V 8 bases and J 9 bases; bases outside gene matches: 12. The CDR3 DNA reads TGTGCCAGCCAGGACAGGGCAATACTGGGGCAGTACTTC. As protein: CASQDRAILGQYF.

This clonotype was counted only a few times. The rearrangement joins TRBV28 to TRBJ2-3; 8 positions agree with TRBD2. Per germline, CDR1 MDHEN and CDR2 SYDVKM. The CDR3 loop spans 15 amino acids. Trimming removed 5 bases from V and 7 bases from J; junction bases left unmatched: 11. The CDR3 DNA reads as TGTGCCAGCAGTCTTCCAGCGGGGGCGCTCCATACGCAGTATTTT. Protein: CASSLPAGALHTQYF. Filled out from reference TRBV28 and TRBJ2-3, the complete variable domain reads DVKVTQSSRYLVKRTGEKVFLECVQDMDHENMFWYRQDPGLGLRLIYFSYDVKMKEKGDIPEGYSVSREKKERFSLILESASTNQTSMYLCASSLPAGALHTQYFGPGTRLTVL.

The V and J genes are TRBV28 and TRBJ1-1, with 8 nucleotides matching TRBD1. CDR3 length: 15 amino acids. The germline V gene has CDR1 MDHEN and CDR2 SYDVKM. The junction had 8 bases not matched to a gene; V was cut back by 5 bases and J by 3 bases. The CDR3, as DNA: TGTGCCAGCAGTCCCTGGACAGGGAAGGACACTGAAGCTTTCTTT. Translating it yields CASSPWTGKDTEAFF.

This clonotype was seen a few times. The chain has TRBV21-1 and TRBJ1-1. TRBV21-1 is given as a pseudogene. This CDR3 region has 12 residues. CDR3 amino acids: CASSKDRQEVFF. As DNA, the CDR3 is TGTGCCAGCAGCAAAGACCGGCAAGAAGTTTTCTTT.

The CDR3 bases are TGTGCCAGCAGTGAATCAACGGCAACTAATGAAAAACTGTTTTTT. This gives the protein CASSESTATNEKLFF. V gene TRBV6-1 combines with J gene TRBJ1-4, with no clear D. The CDR3 is 15 amino acids. The V gene lost 2 bases and the J gene lost 0 bases, with 7 bases spanning the gap. Germline V lookup: CDR1 MNHNS, CDR2 SASEGT.

This clonotype was seen only a few times. V usage is TRBV11-2 and J usage is TRBJ2-7, with D maybe TRBD1 (6 bases). Per germline, CDR1 SGHAT and CDR2 FQNNGV. CDR3 length equals 14 residues. With 4 bases removed from V and 2 bases from J, the gap between germline ends came to 12 bases. The CDR3 DNA reads as TGTGCCAGCAGCTCATCTGGACAGCCCTACGAGCAGTACTTC. Residues: CASSSSGQPYEQYF.

This clonotype was seen only a few times. The chain couples TRBV20-1 to TRBJ1-1; TRBD1 matches at 7 bases. The ends lost 2 bases at V and 1 base at J; junction bases unmatched: 1. This CDR3 has 13 amino acids. Germline-derived CDR1 and CDR2 are DFQATT and SNEGSKA (reference sequence). CDR3 nucleotide sequence: TGCAGTGCTAGACCAGGGGGGAACACTGAAGCTTTCTTT. Translating it yields CSARPGGNTEAFF.

This chain uses TRBV6-5 with TRBJ2-1, with TRBD1 matching over 9 bases. Germline CDR1 is MNHEY and CDR2 is SVGAGI. Losses at the gene ends were 2 bases for V and 7 bases for J; bases not matched to a gene: 0. The length of the CDR3 is 13 residues. The CDR3 coding sequence is TGTGCCAGCAGTTACGACAGGGGGAATGAGCAGTTCTTC. It specifies CASSYDRGNEQFF.

This clonotype was seen more than once but under ten times. The V call is TRBV3-1, the J call TRBJ2-1; 7 positions agree with TRBD1. In germline, CDR1 is LGHDT, CDR2 YNNKEL (reference sequence). Unmatched junction bases numbered 8, after V lost 4 bases and J lost 2 bases. The CDR3 length is 16 residues. For the CDR3, the DNA is TGTGCCAGCAGCCCAGACCAGGGGGTGGCCTACAATGAGCAGTTCTTC. Its protein product is CASSPDQGVAYNEQFF.

This clonotype was counted a single time. V gene TRBV20-1 combines with J gene TRBJ2-3; 10 positions match TRBD1. This CDR3 is 13 amino acids long. Germline V gives CDR1 DFQATT, CDR2 SNEGSKA (reference sequence). J lost 12 bases, V lost 1 base, and 7 bases had no gene match. The CDR3: CSARGFRDRGQYF. CDR3 nucleotides: TGCAGTGCTAGAGGATTCCGGGACAGGGGCCAGTATTTT.

This clonotype has more than one count but fewer than ten. The rearrangement joins TRBV14 to TRBJ2-2, with unresolved D. Trimming took 7 bases from V and 0 from J, leaving 12 bases between them. This CDR3 comprises 15 residues. The germline gives CDR1 SGHDN, CDR2 FVKESK. In DNA, the CDR3 is TGTGCCAGCAACCCATACGAGGCGAACACCGGGGAGCTGTTTTTT. This gives the protein CASNPYEANTGELFF.

There are many counts of this clonotype. This chain uses TRBV29-1 with TRBJ1-4; D not resolved. The CDR3 is 13 residues long. Trimming removed 6 bases at V and 7 bases at J, with 15 bases between. Germline CDR1 is SQVTM and CDR2 is ANQGSEA. The CDR3 loop is CSVMRATTEKLFF. CDR3 in DNA: TGCAGCGTGATGCGGGCTACAACTGAAAAACTGTTTTTT.

This clonotype was seen at least ten times. This sequence joins TRBV2 and TRBJ2-4; TRBD1 is a possible D gene (6 bases). Germline V gives CDR1 SNHLY, CDR2 FYNNEI. The CDR3 contains 13 residues. Trimming removed 7 bases at V and 6 bases at J, with 13 bases between. The CDR3 DNA reads as TGTGCCAGCACCCCGGGGACATCAAACATTCAGTACTTC. Protein product: CASTPGTSNIQYF.

This clonotype was picked up a small number of times. The rearrangement links TRBV3-1 to TRBJ1-2, with D unresolved. CDR3 length: 14 residues. Trimming removed 1 base at V and 4 bases at J, with 10 bases between. Germline V gene lookup returns CDR1 LGHDT and CDR2 YNNKEL (reference sequence). CDR3 residues: CASSQGRPLYGYTF. The CDR3 region has the DNA TGTGCCAGCAGCCAAGGCAGGCCCCTCTATGGCTACACCTTC.